The 15 T cell receptor beta chains below come from one sample, sequenced in a study of T-cell memory formation after mild COVID-19. Using its own MiXCR run on the 5' RACE reads, TCRdb lists one record per CDR3 protein. The sample holds fewer than 350,000 distinct CDR3 sequences, approximately 15% seen once. The sample was PBMCs or a T cell subset sorted from them (not recorded which). Receptors were obtained from a young man who had mild COVID-19 (a few samples of this study predate the infection). Cell type and time point are not known.

The gene calls are TRBV6-6 and TRBJ1-6; D possibly corresponds to TRBD1 (5 bases). Trimming took off 5 bases at V and 8 bases at J, with 16 bases between the two ends. Germline loops: CDR1 MNHNY, CDR2 SVGAGI (reference sequence). The CDR3 runs to 15 residues. CDR3 sequence reads: CASSDPGEGYSPLHF. The CDR3 region has the DNA TGTGCCAGCAGTGATCCGGGAGAGGGGTATTCACCCCTCCACTTT.

This clonotype was observed a handful of times. This chain connects TRBV5-1 to TRBJ2-5; perhaps D is TRBD1 or TRBD2 (5 bases each). The germline V and J ends were trimmed by 4 bases and 1 base, with 14 bases remaining between them. The CDR3 has 15 residues. Germline loops: CDR1 SGHRS, CDR2 YFSETQ. The CDR3 DNA reads TGCGCCAGCAGCCTGACCGGGGCCATCCAAGAGACCCAGTACTTC. Protein sequence: CASSLTGAIQETQYF.

The chain links TRBV27 to TRBJ2-1; D remains ambiguous. The CDR3 has 12 residues. Germline V lookup: CDR1 MNHEY, CDR2 SMNVEV (reference sequence). Trimming removed 2 bases from V and 8 bases from J, with 7 bases in between. The CDR3 nucleotides read TGTGCCAGCAGTTTAGGAAAGGATGAGCAGTTCTTC. This encodes CASSLGKDEQFF.

This clonotype came up many times. The rearrangement joins TRBV5-4 to TRBJ1-1; D not certain. Trimming took off 5 bases at V and 1 base at J, with 9 bases between the two ends. The V gene's germline CDR1 is SGHNT and CDR2 YYREEE (reference sequence). This CDR3 has 13 amino acids. Here the CDR3 reads CASRLSQNTEAFF. For the CDR3, the DNA is TGTGCCAGCAGGCTGTCGCAGAACACTGAAGCTTTCTTT.

The chain is built from TRBV7-3 and TRBJ2-2; 9 positions agree with TRBD1. Losses at the gene ends were 5 bases for V and 5 bases for J; bases not matched to a gene: 9. The CDR3 runs to 16 residues. Germline V gene sequence: CDR1 SGHTA, CDR2 FQGTGA. CDR3 bases: TGTGCCAGCAGCCTGCTTGGGACAGGGAGGACCGGGGAGCTGTTTTTT. Amino acids: CASSLLGTGRTGELFF. The whole variable domain, filled in from reference TRBV7-3 and TRBJ2-2, reads GAGVSQTPSNKVTEKGKYVELRCDPISGHTALYWYRQSLGQGPEFLIYFQGTGAADDSGLPNDRFFAVRPEGSVSTLKIQRTERGDSAVYLCASSLLGTGRTGELFFGEGSRLTVL.

The J gene is TRBJ1-2, the V gene TRBV5-5; D is unclear. Germline V gives CDR1 SGHKS, CDR2 YYEKEE (reference sequence). The CDR3 spans 14 residues. The V and J ends lost 0 bases and 8 bases respectively, with 14 bases between them. The CDR3 DNA follows: TGTGCCAGCAGCTTGGCCGAAGGGCTTCGAGGCTACACCTTC. This encodes CASSLAEGLRGYTF.

This clonotype has only a few counts. The chain employs TRBV15 and TRBJ2-7, with D perhaps matching TRBD2 (5 bases). Trimming left V 0 bases short and J 4 bases short, with 7 bases between. The CDR3 covers 13 residues. Germline lookup yields CDR1 LNHNV and CDR2 YYDKDF (reference sequence). The CDR3 loop reads CATSRDWTYEQYF. In nucleotides, the CDR3 is TGTGCCACCAGCAGAGATTGGACTTACGAGCAGTACTTC.

This clonotype was recorded at least ten times. The rearrangement joins TRBV5-6 to TRBJ2-5; D is ambiguous. The V gene's germline CDR1 is SGHDT and CDR2 YYEEEE. Trimming removed 3 bases from V and 0 bases from J, with 6 bases in between. The CDR3 totals 13 residues. The CDR3 sequence: CASSSTNQETQYF. The CDR3 bases are TGTGCCAGCAGCTCGACAAACCAAGAGACCCAGTACTTC.

In its sample, this clonotype was seen many times. The chain links TRBV6-1 to TRBJ1-2; D call uncertain. This CDR3 is built from 12 residues. V was cut by 4 bases and J by 2 bases, with 5 bases left in between. Germline assignment: CDR1 MNHNS and CDR2 SASEGT. CDR3 loop: CASSVDNYGYTF. CDR3 sequence (DNA): TGTGCCAGCAGTGTGGACAACTATGGCTACACCTTC.

The genes are TRBV12-3 or TRBV12-4 and TRBJ2-6, with D perhaps given as TRBD1 or TRBD2 (5 bases each). CDR3 length: 15 amino acids. Trimming pared 8 bases from V and 0 bases from J, leaving 11 bases between. The CDR3 sequence: CASLLGVSGANVLTF. The CDR3 DNA follows: TGTGCCAGCCTCCTGGGGGTCTCTGGGGCCAACGTCCTGACTTTC.

V is TRBV25-1 and J is TRBJ2-5; D is possibly TRBD2 (6 bases). The CDR3 has 16 residues. Trimming left V 1 base short and J 1 base short, with 13 bases between. Germline-derived CDR1 and CDR2 are MGHDK and SYGVNS. Written as DNA, the CDR3 is TGTGCCAGCAGTGAATCGGGAGCGACCAGCCAAGAGACCCAGTACTTC. Translating gives CASSESGATSQETQYF.

A few counts support this clonotype. The chain recombines TRBV9 with TRBJ1-2; no definite D call. Looked up from germline, CDR1 is SGDLS and CDR2 is YYNGEE. V was shortened by 0 bases and J by 2 bases, with 14 bases between the two germline ends. The CDR3 covers 16 residues. Here the CDR3 reads CASSVGGQEINYGYTF. The CDR3 coding sequence is TGTGCCAGCAGCGTAGGAGGGCAGGAGATAAACTATGGCTACACCTTC.

This rearrangement joins TRBV10-3 to TRBJ1-5; 7 bases are a match to TRBD1. The V and J ends lost 8 bases and 7 bases, in that order; junction bases with no gene match: 8. Germline V gene sequence: CDR1 ENHRY, CDR2 SYGVKD. The CDR3 has 13 amino acids. As DNA, the CDR3 is TGTGCCATCGACAGGGAGGGGGGGCAGCCCCAGCATTTT. Translating gives CAIDREGGQPQHF.

The chain combines TRBV6-5 with TRBJ1-2, with TRBD1 identical over 9 bases. The CDR3 spans 15 residues. Germline V gene sequence: CDR1 MNHEY, CDR2 SVGAGI. V trimming: 4 bases; J trimming: 5 bases; junction bases outside the gene matches: 8. CDR3 protein: CASSFLGDRVYGYTF. The CDR3 DNA reads as TGTGCCAGCAGTTTCTTGGGGGACAGGGTTTATGGCTACACCTTC.

This clonotype came up a few times. In nucleotides, the CDR3 is TGCGCCAGCCTCGGGGGACCGAACTACGAGCAGTACTTC. This codes for CASLGGPNYEQYF. The chain employs TRBV5-1 and TRBJ2-7, with D possibly being TRBD2 (6 bases). The germline gives CDR1 SGHRS, CDR2 YFSETQ. There are 13 residues in the CDR3. The V gene lost 7 bases and the J gene lost 3 bases, with 14 bases spanning the gap.